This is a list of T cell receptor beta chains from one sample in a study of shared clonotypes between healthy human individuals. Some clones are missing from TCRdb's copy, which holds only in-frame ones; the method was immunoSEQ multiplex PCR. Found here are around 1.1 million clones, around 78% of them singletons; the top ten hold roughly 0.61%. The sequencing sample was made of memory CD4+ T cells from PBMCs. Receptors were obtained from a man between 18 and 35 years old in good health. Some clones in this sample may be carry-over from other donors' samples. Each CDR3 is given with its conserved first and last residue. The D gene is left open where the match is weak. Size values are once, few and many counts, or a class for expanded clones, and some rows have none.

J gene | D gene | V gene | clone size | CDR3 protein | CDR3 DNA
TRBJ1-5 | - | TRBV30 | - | CAWSQGGTLSNQPQHF | TGTGCCTGGAGTCAGGGAGGCACCCTAAGCAATCAGCCCCAGCATTTT
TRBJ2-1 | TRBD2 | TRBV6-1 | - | CASSERTSGRVEQFF | TGTGCCAGCAGTGAAAGGACTAGCGGGAGAGTTGAGCAGTTCTTC
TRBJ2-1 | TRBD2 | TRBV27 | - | CASSPPSGLAGGTYYNEQFF | TGTGCCAGCAGTCCCCCGTCCGGGCTAGCGGGAGGAACCTATTACAATGAGCAGTTCTTC
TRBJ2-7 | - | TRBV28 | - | CASSLMGRPAYEQYF | TGTGCCAGCAGTTTAATGGGTCGACCGGCCTACGAGCAGTACTTC
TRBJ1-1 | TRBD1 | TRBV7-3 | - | CASSLFPDRLGAEAFF | TGTGCCAGCAGCTTATTTCCGGACAGGTTGGGGGCTGAAGCTTTCTTT
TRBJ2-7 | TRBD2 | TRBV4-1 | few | CASSAIGSGTSGRPYEQYF | TGCGCCAGCAGCGCCATAGGATCCGGGACTAGCGGGCGGCCCTACGAGCAGTACTTC
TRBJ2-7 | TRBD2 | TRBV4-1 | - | CASSLYSGSGYEQYF | TGCGCCAGCAGCCTGTATAGCGGGAGCGGCTACGAGCAGTACTTC
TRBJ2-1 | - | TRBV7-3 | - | CASSLGRGSYNEQFF | TGTGCCAGCAGCTTGGGGAGAGGCTCCTACAATGAGCAGTTCTTC
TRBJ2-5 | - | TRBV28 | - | CASSLARALPETQYF | TGTGCCAGCAGTTTAGCCAGGGCCCTCCCAGAGACCCAGTACTTC
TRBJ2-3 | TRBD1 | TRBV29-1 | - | CSVDGGQGARDTQYF | TGCAGCGTTGACGGGGGACAGGGGGCTAGAGATACGCAGTATTTT
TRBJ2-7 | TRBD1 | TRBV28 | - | CASSLLPGQGPYEQYF | TGTGCCAGCAGCCTCCTTCCGGGACAGGGTCCCTACGAGCAGTACTTC
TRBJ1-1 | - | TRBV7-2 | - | CASSLASPEAFF | TGTGCCAGCAGCTTAGCATCCCCCGAAGCTTTCTTT
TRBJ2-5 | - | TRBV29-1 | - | CSVEDRGGGETQYF | TGCAGCGTTGAAGATCGCGGAGGGGGAGAGACCCAGTACTTC
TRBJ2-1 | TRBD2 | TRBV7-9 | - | CASRGLAGVVHEQFF | TGTGCCAGCAGGGGACTAGCGGGAGTCGTCCATGAGCAGTTCTTC
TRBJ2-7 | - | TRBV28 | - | CASSEYEQYF | TGTGCCAGCAGCGAGTACGAGCAGTACTTC
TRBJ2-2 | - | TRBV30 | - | CAVTKGRGTSLLGNTGELFF | TGTGCCGTAACAAAGGGCAGGGGAACTTCTTTATTGGGGAACACCGGGGAGCTGTTTTTT
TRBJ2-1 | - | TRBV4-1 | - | CASSQTRRIELDNEQFF | TGCGCCAGCAGCCAAACCCGTAGAATTGAGCTGGACAATGAGCAGTTCTTC
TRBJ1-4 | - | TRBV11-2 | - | CASSLMVANEKLFF | TGTGCCAGCAGTCTCATGGTTGCTAATGAAAAACTGTTTTTT
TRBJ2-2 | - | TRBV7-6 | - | CASSLQRTGELFF | TGTGCCAGCAGCCTCCAACGTACCGGGGAGCTGTTTTTT
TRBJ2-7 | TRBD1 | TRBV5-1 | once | CASSSRGTEDPYEQYF | TGCGCCAGCAGCTCACGAGGGACAGAGGATCCCTACGAGCAGTACTTC
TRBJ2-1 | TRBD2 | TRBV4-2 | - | CASSQDRLARKFF | TGTGCCAGCAGCCAAGATCGACTAGCCCGGAAGTTCTTC
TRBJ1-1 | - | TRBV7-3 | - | CASSPGSHSSTEAFF | TGTGCCAGCAGCCCAGGTTCTCACTCGAGCACTGAAGCTTTCTTT
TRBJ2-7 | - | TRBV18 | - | CASSPMTETYEQYF | TGTGCCAGCTCACCAATGACAGAAACCTACGAGCAGTACTTC
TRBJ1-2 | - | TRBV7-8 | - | CASSLGAGYGYTF | TGTGCCAGCAGCTTAGGGGCGGGGTATGGCTACACCTTC
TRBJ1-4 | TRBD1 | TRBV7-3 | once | CASSLNPRGPNEKLFF | TGTGCCAGCAGCTTAAACCCCAGGGGGCCTAATGAAAAACTGTTTTTT